Listed below are T cell receptor beta chains from one sample, sequenced in a study of blood T cell repertoires in COVID-19. Clones were read by immunoSEQ multiplex PCR, and TCRdb kept only the in-frame ones, dropping some. The table has under 65,000 clones, 89% seen once. The sample taken for sequencing was peripheral blood. All receptors come from a human donor in a cohort sampled during active COVID-19. Each CDR3 is given with its conserved first and last residue. The D gene is left open where the match is weak. Only part of the rows carry a size: once, few, many, or a class if the clone is expanded.

V: TRBV5-1; D: TRBD1; length: 14; J: TRBJ1-1; size: .; DNA: TGCGCCAGCAGTCCTACAGGGGGCTCGCTTGAAGCTTTCTTT; CDR3: CASSPTGGSLEAFF
V: TRBV9; D: TRBD2; length: 15; J: TRBJ2-3; size: once; DNA: TGTGCCAGCAGCGTGGGACTAGAGTTTACAGATACGCAGTATTTT; CDR3: CASSVGLEFTDTQYF
V: TRBV6-6; D: TRBD1; length: 15; J: TRBJ2-2; size: .; DNA: TGTGCCACCAGCGGACAGGGGGCGCGGGGCGGGGAGCTGTTTTTT; CDR3: CATSGQGARGGELFF
V: TRBV11-3; D: .; length: 14; J: TRBJ1-1; size: .; DNA: TGTGCCAGCAGCCCCCGGAACAGGGTCGGTGAAGCTTTCTTT; CDR3: CASSPRNRVGEAFF
V: TRBV6-2/TRBV6-3; D: TRBD2; length: 16; J: TRBJ2-2; size: .; DNA: TGTGCCAGCAGTTACTCGATTGGGACTAGGGCCGGGGAGCTGTTTTTT; CDR3: CASSYSIGTRAGELFF
V: TRBV9; D: .; length: 15; J: TRBJ1-3; size: .; DNA: TGTGCCAGCAGCGTAGGGGTCGCTAGCGGAAACACCATATATTTT; CDR3: CASSVGVASGNTIYF
V: TRBV27; D: .; length: 13; J: TRBJ2-1; size: .; DNA: TGTGCCAGCAGTTCGACTGGCCGCAATGAGCAGTTCTTC; CDR3: CASSSTGRNEQFF
V: TRBV18; D: TRBD1; length: 20; J: TRBJ1-2; size: .; DNA: TGTGCCAGCTCACCACACCGCCCCGGGACAGGGGGCGTAGGGGACTATGGCTACACCTTC; CDR3: CASSPHRPGTGGVGDYGYTF
V: TRBV6-1; D: .; length: 14; J: TRBJ1-3; size: .; DNA: TGTGCCAGCAGTGAACTGGCAACTGGAAACACCATATATTTT; CDR3: CASSELATGNTIYF
V: TRBV4-1; D: TRBD1; length: 15; J: TRBJ1-2; size: .; DNA: TGCGCCAGCAGCCCCGACAGGGATAGGGTGTATGGCTACACCTTC; CDR3: CASSPDRDRVYGYTF
V: TRBV7-2; D: .; length: 12; J: TRBJ2-7; size: once; DNA: TGTGCCAGCAGCTTTTCGTCCTACGAGCAGTACTTC; CDR3: CASSFSSYEQYF
V: TRBV12-3/TRBV12-4; D: .; length: 13; J: TRBJ1-5; size: .; DNA: TGTGCCAGCAGTTTGAGGGAGGGTCAGCCCCAGCATTTT; CDR3: CASSLREGQPQHF
V: TRBV10-3; D: TRBD1; length: 14; J: TRBJ2-7; size: .; DNA: TGTGCCATCAGTGAGTCCAGGGGGACCTACGAGCAGTACTTC; CDR3: CAISESRGTYEQYF
V: TRBV11-2; D: TRBD2; length: 16; J: TRBJ2-5; size: .; DNA: TGTGCCAGCAGCTCAACTGGACTAGTGCTTGTTGAGACCCAGTACTTC; CDR3: CASSSTGLVLVETQYF
V: TRBV6-1; D: TRBD2; length: 16; J: TRBJ2-1; size: .; DNA: TGTGCCAGCAGTGAAGCCCGTACTAGCGGCTACAATGAGCAGTTCTTC; CDR3: CASSEARTSGYNEQFF
V: TRBV4-1; D: TRBD2; length: 17; J: TRBJ2-3; size: .; DNA: TGCGCCAGCAGCCAGGGAGGGACTAGCGGGATTGCAGATACGCAGTATTTT; CDR3: CASSQGGTSGIADTQYF
V: TRBV30; D: .; length: 12; J: TRBJ2-7; size: .; DNA: TGTGCCTGGCACCGGGGTAATAACGAGCAGTACTTC; CDR3: CAWHRGNNEQYF
V: TRBV6-1; D: TRBD2; length: 16; J: TRBJ2-1; size: .; DNA: TGTGCCAGCAGTGAAACTACTAGCGGGACCTTCAATGAGCAGTTCTTC; CDR3: CASSETTSGTFNEQFF
V: TRBV7-8; D: .; length: 15; J: TRBJ2-7; size: .; DNA: TGTGCCAGCAGCTTATTAAGAGGAAGCTCCTACGAGCAGTACTTC; CDR3: CASSLLRGSSYEQYF
V: TRBV11-2; D: TRBD1; length: 14; J: TRBJ2-7; size: .; DNA: TGTGCCAGCAGCGAGGGACAGGGAGGCTACGAGCAGTACTTC; CDR3: CASSEGQGGYEQYF
V: TRBV28; D: TRBD2; length: 14; J: TRBJ2-7; size: .; DNA: TGTGCCACAGCGGGGGCAGGACTATCCTACGAGCAGTACTTC; CDR3: CATAGAGLSYEQYF
V: TRBV10-1; D: .; length: 14; J: TRBJ1-3; size: .; DNA: TGCGCCAGCAGCGCCCAGGGATCTGGAAACACCATATATTTT; CDR3: CASSAQGSGNTIYF
V: TRBV18; D: TRBD1; length: 15; J: TRBJ1-1; size: .; DNA: TGTGCCAGCTCACCCGGGACAGGAATGAACACTGAAGCTTTCTTT; CDR3: CASSPGTGMNTEAFF
V: TRBV5-8; D: TRBD1; length: 15; J: TRBJ2-7; size: .; DNA: TGTGCCAGCAGCTTGGGGCCGGGACAGGCCTACGAGCAGTACTTC; CDR3: CASSLGPGQAYEQYF
V: TRBV6-2/TRBV6-3; D: .; length: 16; J: TRBJ1-5; size: .; DNA: TGTGCCAGCAGTTACCACGGGACACTATACAATCAGCCCCAGCATTTT; CDR3: CASSYHGTLYNQPQHF
V: TRBV3-1/TRBV3-2; D: TRBD1; length: 13; J: TRBJ1-1; size: .; DNA: TGTGCCAGCACGTGGACAGGGAACACTGAAGCTTTCTTT; CDR3: CASTWTGNTEAFF
V: TRBV2; D: TRBD1; length: 13; J: TRBJ1-4; size: .; DNA: TGTGCCAGCAGCAGGGACAGTAATGAAAAACTGTTTTTT; CDR3: CASSRDSNEKLFF
V: TRBV28; D: TRBD2; length: 15; J: TRBJ2-1; size: .; DNA: TGTGCCAGCAGTCCCCCGGCTAGCGGGAGGGGGGAGCAGTTCTTC; CDR3: CASSPPASGRGEQFF
V: TRBV3-1/TRBV3-2; D: TRBD1; length: 15; J: TRBJ2-2; size: .; DNA: TGTGCCAGCAGCCAAGTGACACAGGGGGCCGGGGAGCTGTTTTTT; CDR3: CASSQVTQGAGELFF
V: TRBV5-6; D: .; length: 13; J: TRBJ1-1; size: .; DNA: TGTGCCAGCAGCTTGGGGGCACGAATTGAAGCTTTCTTT; CDR3: CASSLGARIEAFF
V: TRBV19; D: TRBD1; length: 15; J: TRBJ1-5; size: .; DNA: TGTGCCAGTAGTTTTACAGGGGGAGACAATCAGCCCCAGCATTTT; CDR3: CASSFTGGDNQPQHF
V: TRBV18; D: TRBD1; length: 15; J: TRBJ1-3; size: few; DNA: TGTGCCAGCTCGACGACAGGGGGCATTGGAAACACCATATATTTT; CDR3: CASSTTGGIGNTIYF
V: TRBV6-1; D: .; length: 15; J: TRBJ1-2; size: once; DNA: TGTGCCAGCAGTGAAACTTGGCGGTTCGGGGATGGCTACACCTTC; CDR3: CASSETWRFGDGYTF
V: TRBV3-1/TRBV3-2; D: .; length: 12; J: TRBJ1-2; size: .; DNA: TGTGCCAGCAGATTAGCTAACTATGGCTACACCTTC; CDR3: CASRLANYGYTF
V: TRBV24-1; D: TRBD2; length: 16; J: TRBJ2-1; size: .; DNA: TGTGCCACCAGTGATTCCTTAGCGGGGGCTTACAATGAGCAGTTCTTC; CDR3: CATSDSLAGAYNEQFF